The 20 T cell receptor beta chains in this list originate from one sample, sequenced in a study of response to subunit inactivated influenza vaccine. TCRdb fed the RT-PCR reads into MiXCR, producing one record per CDR3 protein. The sample yields a few hundred thousand distinct CDR3 sequences, 12% to 15% seen once. The sequencing here drew on PBMCs from blood, taken about 12 days after vaccination. The receptors come from a man between 50 and 59 years old who received an inactivated influenza vaccine.

J is TRBJ2-3 and V is TRBV5-1; D call uncertain. The CDR3 consists of 15 residues. Deletions cut 4 bases from V and 3 bases from J, with 15 bases between. The germline V gene has CDR1 SGHRS and CDR2 YFSETQ. The CDR3 protein is CASSPNLGSTDTQYF. DNA for the CDR3: TGCGCCAGCAGCCCCAATTTGGGATCTACAGATACGCAGTATTTT.

This clonotype was detected a few times. The CDR3 is CASSLDHSGYTF. CDR3 nucleotides: TGTGCCAGCAGCTTAGACCACTCTGGCTACACCTTC. The genes are TRBV7-9 and TRBJ1-2, with D unresolved. Trimming left V 1 base short and J 7 bases short, with 7 bases between. Germline CDR1 and CDR2: SEHNR and FQNEAQ (reference sequence). The CDR3 is 12 amino acids.

A few counts support this clonotype. The chain links TRBV10-3 to TRBJ2-2; a possible D gene is TRBD1 (6 bases). This CDR3 has 16 residues. V was shortened by 0 bases and J by 1 base, with 9 bases between the two germline ends. In germline, CDR1 is ENHRY, CDR2 SYGVKD. DNA for the CDR3: TGTGCCATCAGTGAGTCTAGACAGGTGAACACCGGGGAGCTGTTTTTT. This translates into CAISESRQVNTGELFF.

This clonotype was counted between two and nine times. The V call is TRBV3-1, the J call TRBJ1-5; D unclear. Per the germline V gene, CDR1 is LGHDT and CDR2 is YNNKEL (reference sequence). The V and J ends lost 8 bases and 2 bases respectively, with 10 bases between them. The CDR3 sequence is 13 residues long. CDR3 nucleotide sequence: TGTGCCAGCGCACGGTCCCGCAATCAGCCCCAGCATTTT. Translating it yields CASARSRNQPQHF.

This clonotype has just a few counts. The chain couples TRBV20-1 to TRBJ2-1; 10 bases are a match to TRBD2. The germline V gene has CDR1 DFQATT and CDR2 SNEGSKA (reference sequence). The CDR3 covers 17 residues. The ends lost 6 bases at V and 0 bases at J; junction bases unmatched: 11. For the CDR3, the DNA is TGCAGTGCCGCCATAGCGGGAGGCCCGAGCTCCTACAATGAGCAGTTCTTC. Its protein product is CSAAIAGGPSSYNEQFF.

This clonotype came up many times. Its ends do not fully match the called genes, so a read error is possible. V usage is TRBV7-2 and J usage is TRBJ2-7; maybe TRBD2 (6 bases). Germline-derived CDR1 and CDR2 are SGHTA and FQGNSA. The length of the CDR3 is 12 residues. As DNA, the CDR3 is TGCGCCAGCAGCCCCGGGAGCTACGAGCAGTACTTC. Translating gives CASSPGSYEQYF.

V is TRBV20-1 and J is TRBJ1-1; D is unresolved. The length of the CDR3 is 13 residues. Germline CDR1 and CDR2: DFQATT and SNEGSKA (reference sequence). CDR3 amino acids: CRTLGVLDTEAFF. CDR3 sequence (DNA): TGCAGGACCCTGGGAGTTTTGGACACTGAAGCTTTCTTT.

The chain joins TRBV28 to TRBJ2-1, with 8 bases aligning to TRBD2. CDR3 size: 17 residues. V trimming: 4 bases; J trimming: 6 bases; junction bases outside the gene matches: 14. CDR1 MDHEN and CDR2 SYDVKM come from the germline V gene. The DNA for the CDR3 is TGTGCCAGCAGTTCCCTCCTTTTAGCGGGAACCGCCAATGAGCAGTTCTTC. It codes for CASSSLLLAGTANEQFF. Looking up the rest from reference TRBV28 and TRBJ2-1 gives the full variable domain: DVKVTQSSRYLVKRTGEKVFLECVQDMDHENMFWYRQDPGLGLRLIYFSYDVKMKEKGDIPEGYSVSREKKERFSLILESASTNQTSMYLCASSSLLLAGTANEQFFGPGTRLTVL.

This clonotype was detected many times. The chain employs TRBV5-1 and TRBJ2-1; TRBD1 matches at 7 bases. Germline assignment: CDR1 SGHRS and CDR2 YFSETQ. The CDR3 is 16 residues long. Trimming took 6 bases from V and 4 from J; bases not matched to a gene: 13. Here the CDR3 reads CASMVSGTELYNEQFF. DNA for the CDR3: TGCGCCAGCATGGTGTCCGGGACAGAGCTATACAATGAGCAGTTCTTC. The full variable domain, its missing parts supplied by reference TRBV5-1 and TRBJ2-1, is KAGVTQTPRYLIKTRGQQVTLSCSPISGHRSVSWYQQTPGQGLQFLFEYFSETQRNKGNFPGRFSGRQFSNSRSEMNVSTLELGDSALYLCASMVSGTELYNEQFFGPGTRLTVL.

The chain combines TRBV4-2 with TRBJ1-3; TRBD1 agrees at 7 bases. The CDR3 loop spans 17 amino acids. The germline gives CDR1 LGHNA, CDR2 YNFKEQ. V lost 4 bases to trimming and J lost 0 bases; unmatched junction nucleotides: 9. The CDR3 DNA reads TGTGCCAGCAGCCCGGAAGGGACAGAGAGCTCTGGAAACACCATATATTTT. As protein: CASSPEGTESSGNTIYF.

This chain links TRBV10-2 with TRBJ2-1; D remains ambiguous. Trimming left V 3 bases short and J 0 bases short, with 9 bases between. Per the germline V gene, CDR1 is WSHSY and CDR2 is SAAADI. The CDR3 runs to 15 residues. This CDR3 is CASSDALSSYNEQFF. In nucleotides, the CDR3 is TGCGCCAGCAGTGATGCGCTAAGCTCCTACAATGAGCAGTTCTTC.

The chain is built from TRBV11-3 and TRBJ2-3, with D unclear. CDR3 length: 12 amino acids. Looked up from germline, CDR1 is SGHNT and CDR2 is YENEEA. V lost 1 base and J lost 7, with 6 bases in between. In DNA, the CDR3 is TGTGCCAGCAGCTTAGTAGGGAATACGCAGTATTTT. Translating gives CASSLVGNTQYF.

CDR3 DNA: TGCGCCAGCAGCTTGGCGGACAGGACTGAAGCTTTCTTT. This codes for CASSLADRTEAFF. The chain links TRBV5-1 to TRBJ1-1; 7 bases fit TRBD1. V lost 0 bases to trimming and J lost 5 bases; unmatched junction nucleotides: 1. The CDR3 runs 13 residues. The germline V gene has CDR1 SGHRS and CDR2 YFSETQ.

This clonotype has a handful of counts. The chain is built from TRBV6-5 and TRBJ2-7; 8 bases align to TRBD1. Germline-derived CDR1 and CDR2 are MNHEY and SVGAGI. This CDR3 spans 11 amino acids. J gave up 7 bases and V 5 bases, and 1 base lay outside the gene matches. CDR3 amino acids: CASSRTGEQYF. CDR3 nucleotide sequence: TGTGCCAGCAGTAGGACAGGGGAGCAGTACTTC.

The CDR3 loop reads CATHGTGEEREFGPKNIQYF. DNA for the CDR3: TGTGCCACTCACGGGACAGGGGAAGAGCGGGAGTTCGGGCCCAAAAACATTCAGTACTTC. The V call is TRBV15, the J call TRBJ2-4; 10 bases are shared with TRBD1. V shed 9 bases, J shed 2 bases, and the junction held 22 bases outside the gene matches. CDR3 length: 20 residues. CDR1 and CDR2 from the germline V gene are LNHNV and YYDKDF (reference sequence). The variable domain in full, with the rest retrieved from reference TRBV15 and TRBJ2-4, is DAMVIQNPRYQVTQFGKPVTLSCSQTLNHNVMYWYQQKSSQAPKLLFHYYDKDFNNEADTPDNFQSRRPNTSFCFLDIRSPGLGDTAMYLCATHGTGEEREFGPKNIQYFGAGTRLSVL.

This clonotype was detected only a few times. The V and J genes are TRBV7-9 and TRBJ2-7, with a possible D match to TRBD1 (6 bases). Trimming pared 6 bases from V and 0 bases from J, leaving 15 bases between. The CDR3 is 15 amino acids. The V gene's germline CDR1 is SEHNR and CDR2 FQNEAQ (reference sequence). The CDR3 spells CASSLAGTLSYEQYF. The CDR3, as DNA: TGTGCCAGCAGTCTGGCCGGGACACTCTCCTACGAGCAGTACTTC.

This clonotype was counted at least ten times. The genes are TRBV20-1 and TRBJ2-1; unclear D gene. The CDR3 runs 14 residues. The germline V gene has CDR1 DFQATT and CDR2 SNEGSKA (reference sequence). The V end was cut by 5 bases, the J end by 7 bases, with 18 bases between. CDR3 in DNA: TGCAGTGCTCACACCCCGAGCGCGAGTAATGAGCAGTTCTTC. It encodes CSAHTPSASNEQFF.

This clonotype was observed at least ten times. This chain uses TRBV3-1 with TRBJ2-1, with D possibly called TRBD1 or TRBD2 (6 bases each). In germline, CDR1 is LGHDT, CDR2 YNNKEL (reference sequence). Trimming removed 4 bases from V and 9 bases from J, with 16 bases in between. CDR3 length: 14 amino acids. The CDR3 here is CASSPLRGVPEQFF. Written as DNA, the CDR3 is TGTGCCAGCAGCCCACTAAGGGGGGTTCCTGAGCAGTTCTTC.

The chain has TRBV7-2 and TRBJ2-1; D tentatively reads TRBD1 or TRBD2 (5 bases each). Trimming took off 4 bases at V and 0 bases at J, with 13 bases between the two ends. This CDR3 has 16 residues. Per the germline V gene, CDR1 is SGHTA and CDR2 is FQGNSA. The CDR3 reads CASSSSGTVSYNEQFF. CDR3 bases: TGTGCCAGCAGCTCCTCCGGGACGGTCTCCTACAATGAGCAGTTCTTC.

This clonotype was counted a few times. The V call is TRBV29-1, the J call TRBJ1-3, with TRBD1 matching 10 bases. The CDR3 runs 14 residues. After removal of 4 bases from V and 2 bases from J, the junction contained 2 bases not matched to a gene. Germline CDR1 SQVTM, CDR2 ANQGSEA. This CDR3 reads CSVGGTGAGNTIYF. Here the CDR3 DNA reads TGCAGCGTTGGGGGGACAGGGGCTGGAAACACCATATATTTT.